One sample yielded the 9 T cell receptor beta chains listed below, sequenced in a study of T-cell memory formation after mild COVID-19. MiXCR, applied by TCRdb to the 5' RACE reads, yields one record per CDR3 protein. The sample has a few hundred thousand distinct CDR3 sequences; 20% to 25% are singletons. Sequencing used PBMCs or a T cell subset sorted from them (not recorded which). The receptor source for this set is an adult woman who had mild COVID-19 (a few samples of this study predate the infection). Cell type and time point are not known.

The chain joins TRBV7-3 to TRBJ2-2; D unclear. This CDR3 region has 13 residues. The ends were cut back, 10 bases at V and 1 base at J, with 10 bases in the middle. Per germline, CDR1 SGHTA and CDR2 FQGTGA. The CDR3 bases are TGTGCCACCCGATCAGGGAACACCGGGGAGCTGTTTTTT. This codes for CATRSGNTGELFF.

The CDR3 DNA is TGTGCCAGCAGCCCCTTGGGTGACGGAAACACCATATATTTT. This gives the protein CASSPLGDGNTIYF. The chain uses TRBV3-1 and TRBJ1-3; D unclear. The CDR3 contains 14 residues. V lost 4 bases to trimming and J lost 4 bases, with 11 bases between them. CDR1 and CDR2 from the germline V gene are LGHDT and YNNKEL (reference sequence).

This clonotype was picked up a small number of times. CDR3 DNA: TGTGCCAGCAGCCCGTTCCCTTATAACACCGGGGAGCTGTTTTTT. This sequence encodes CASSPFPYNTGELFF. The chain carries TRBV7-2 and TRBJ2-2; D is ambiguous. There are 15 residues in the CDR3. Germline V lookup: CDR1 SGHTA, CDR2 FQGNSA. V gave up 5 bases and J gave up 2 bases, with 12 bases separating them.

The chain joins TRBV29-1 to TRBJ2-1, with a weak D call TRBD2 (7 bases). Trimming removed 3 bases from V and 1 base from J, with 16 bases in between. This CDR3 region has 16 residues. Per the germline V gene, CDR1 is SQVTM and CDR2 is ANQGSEA. CDR3 sequence: CSVDGREQGSYNEQFF. CDR3 bases: TGCAGCGTTGATGGGCGGGAGCAGGGGTCCTACAATGAGCAGTTCTTC.

This clonotype was counted ten times or more. The V and J genes are TRBV7-9 and TRBJ2-1; 7 nucleotides align to TRBD1. The CDR3 length is 15 residues. Germline V gene lookup returns CDR1 SEHNR and CDR2 FQNEAQ (reference sequence). V was pared by 5 bases and J by 3 bases, with 7 bases of the junction left unmatched. The CDR3 is CASSPQGQVYNEQFF. DNA for the CDR3: TGTGCCAGCAGCCCCCAAGGACAGGTCTACAATGAGCAGTTCTTC.

This clonotype has ten or more counts. The chain recombines TRBV7-9 with TRBJ2-5; the match to TRBD2 covers 8 bases. The CDR3 consists of 14 residues. The germline gives CDR1 SEHNR, CDR2 FQNEAQ (reference sequence). V shed 6 bases, J shed 2 bases, and the junction held 5 bases outside the gene matches. In nucleotides, the CDR3 is TGTGCCAGCAGTCTCAGCGGGGGACAAGAGACCCAGTACTTC. It codes for CASSLSGGQETQYF.

This clonotype has a handful of counts. The chain links TRBV9 to TRBJ2-5; TRBD2 matches at 7 bases. Per the germline V gene, CDR1 is SGDLS and CDR2 is YYNGEE. The CDR3 covers 16 residues. Trimming at V came to 3 bases and at J to 4 bases, leaving 12 bases not matched to a gene. Here the CDR3 DNA reads TGTGCCAGCAGCGCCGGAACCGGGGGGTTGTTAGAGACCCAGTACTTC. Protein product: CASSAGTGGLLETQYF.

The genes are TRBV12-3 or TRBV12-4 and TRBJ2-3; 9 bases line up with TRBD1. V was pared by 6 bases and J by 5 bases, with 6 bases of the junction left unmatched. CDR3 length equals 14 residues. CDR3 nucleotide sequence: TGTGCCAGCAGAGAACAGGGGGCGGGAGATACGCAGTATTTT. Amino acid sequence: CASREQGAGDTQYF.

This clonotype showed up just a few times. The chain has TRBV7-9 and TRBJ1-1; 8 bases are shared with TRBD1. CDR1 is SEHNR, CDR2 FQNEAQ, per germline (reference sequence). The CDR3 sequence is 17 residues long. V lost 8 bases, J lost 5 bases, and 19 bases stayed unmatched. CDR3 DNA sequence: TGTGCCAGCCGCCCTCGGGCAGGGGGCGCAGAGGATACTGAAGCTTTCTTT. This translates into CASRPRAGGAEDTEAFF.